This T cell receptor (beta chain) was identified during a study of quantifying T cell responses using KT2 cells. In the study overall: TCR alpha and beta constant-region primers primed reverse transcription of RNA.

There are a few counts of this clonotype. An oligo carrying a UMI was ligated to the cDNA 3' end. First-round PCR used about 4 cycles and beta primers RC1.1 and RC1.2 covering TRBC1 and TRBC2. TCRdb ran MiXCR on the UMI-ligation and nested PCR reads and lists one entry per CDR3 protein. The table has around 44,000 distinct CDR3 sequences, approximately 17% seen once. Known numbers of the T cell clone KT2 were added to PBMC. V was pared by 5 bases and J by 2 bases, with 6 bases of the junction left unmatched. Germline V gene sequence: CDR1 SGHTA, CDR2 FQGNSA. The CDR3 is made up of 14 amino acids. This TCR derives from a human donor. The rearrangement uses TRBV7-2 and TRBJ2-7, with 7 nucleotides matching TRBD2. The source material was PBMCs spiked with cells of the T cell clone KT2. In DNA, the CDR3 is TGTGCCAGCAGCCCGAGCGGGGCCACCTACGAGCAGTACTTC. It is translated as CASSPSGATYEQYF.